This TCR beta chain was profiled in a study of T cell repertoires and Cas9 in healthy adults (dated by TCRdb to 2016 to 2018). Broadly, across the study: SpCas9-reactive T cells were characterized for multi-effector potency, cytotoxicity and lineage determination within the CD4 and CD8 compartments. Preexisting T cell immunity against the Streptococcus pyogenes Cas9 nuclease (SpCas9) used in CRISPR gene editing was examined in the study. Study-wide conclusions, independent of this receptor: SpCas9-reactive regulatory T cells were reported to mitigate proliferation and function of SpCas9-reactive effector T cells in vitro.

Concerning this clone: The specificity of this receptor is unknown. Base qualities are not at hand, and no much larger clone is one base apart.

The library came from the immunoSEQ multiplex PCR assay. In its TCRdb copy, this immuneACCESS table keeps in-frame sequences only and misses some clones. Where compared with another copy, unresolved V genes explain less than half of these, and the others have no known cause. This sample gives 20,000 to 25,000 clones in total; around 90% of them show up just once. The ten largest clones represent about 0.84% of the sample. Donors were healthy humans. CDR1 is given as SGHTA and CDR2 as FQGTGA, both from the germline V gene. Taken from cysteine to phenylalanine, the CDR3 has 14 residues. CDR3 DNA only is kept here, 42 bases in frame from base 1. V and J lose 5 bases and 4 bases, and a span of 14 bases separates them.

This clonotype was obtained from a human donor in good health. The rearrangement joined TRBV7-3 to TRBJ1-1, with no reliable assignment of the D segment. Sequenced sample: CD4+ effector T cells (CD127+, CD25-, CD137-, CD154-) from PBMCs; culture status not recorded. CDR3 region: CASSPTSPGTEAFF. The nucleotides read TGTGCCAGCAGCCCCACAAGTCCCGGCACTGAAGCTTTCTTT.